These 32 T cell receptor beta chains came from one sample sequenced in a study of Graves' ophthalmopathy and Graves' hyperthyroidism. Beta-chain TCR CDR3 regions were amplified from RNA transcripts. First-round RT-PCR relied on HTBI primers, and a second-round multiplex PCR came next. TCRdb re-called the multiplex PCR reads through MiXCR, storing one row per CDR3 protein. The data hold 210,000 or so distinct CDR3 sequences, with under 30% observed a single time. Source material: peripheral blood. The source is a man aged 45-60 years with Graves' ophthalmopathy.

This clonotype was counted ten times or more. This chain joins TRBV7-3 and TRBJ2-2, with D unresolved. The V gene's germline CDR1 is SGHTA and CDR2 FQGTGA. Trimming left V 5 bases short and J 7 bases short, with 8 bases between. The CDR3 spans 12 residues. CDR3 DNA sequence: TGTGCCAGCAGCCTTGGGTTCGGGGAGCTGTTTTTT. Its translation: CASSLGFGELFF.

This clonotype appeared many times. V is TRBV28 and J is TRBJ1-1, with no clear D. There are 12 residues in the CDR3. In germline, CDR1 is MDHEN, CDR2 SYDVKM. Trimming took 5 bases from V and 4 from J, leaving 8 bases between them. The CDR3 region is CASSLPITEAFF. The CDR3 bases are TGTGCCAGCAGTCTCCCGATCACTGAAGCTTTCTTT.

Many counts were recorded for this clonotype. The genes are TRBV20-1 and TRBJ2-5; a weak D match, TRBD2 (5 bases). Trimming removed 3 bases from V and 5 bases from J, with 16 bases in between. The germline CDR1 and CDR2 sequences are DFQATT and SNEGSKA (reference sequence). The CDR3 runs to 14 residues. CDR3 loop: CSARFLGSGETQYF. The CDR3 DNA reads TGCAGTGCTAGGTTCCTGGGGAGTGGGGAGACCCAGTACTTC.

This clonotype has ten or more counts. The chain is built from TRBV7-9 and TRBJ1-6, with 9 nucleotides matching TRBD1. Germline V gene lookup returns CDR1 SEHNR and CDR2 FQNEAQ (reference sequence). The CDR3 totals 17 residues. J lost 8 bases, V lost 5 bases, and 13 bases had no gene match. CDR3 sequence reads: CASSGTDRGLSDSPLHF. CDR3 nucleotides: TGTGCCAGCAGCGGGACGGACAGGGGTTTATCTGATTCACCCCTCCACTTT.

This clonotype was counted ten times or more. The chain links TRBV10-3 to TRBJ2-2; D unclear. The CDR3 contains 14 residues. From germline, CDR1 is ENHRY and CDR2 SYGVKD. Trimming removed 3 bases at V and 6 bases at J, with 11 bases between. As DNA, the CDR3 is TGTGCCATCAGTGATTTACCGGGCTCCGGGGAGCTGTTTTTT. Protein sequence: CAISDLPGSGELFF.

At least ten counts were recorded for this clonotype. The chain links TRBV28 to TRBJ2-3; D is tentatively TRBD1 or TRBD2 (5 bases each). This CDR3 has 15 amino acids. V lost 3 bases and J 7 bases, leaving 17 bases between the germline ends. The germline V gene encodes CDR1 MDHEN and CDR2 SYDVKM. CDR3 loop: CASSLRGSNANTQYF. The CDR3 DNA reads TGTGCCAGCAGTTTGAGGGGTAGTAACGCAAATACGCAGTATTTT.

The gene calls are TRBV12-3 or TRBV12-4 and TRBJ1-5; D is undetermined. The CDR3 covers 15 residues. The V end was cut by 10 bases, the J end by 5 bases, with 21 bases between. The CDR3 DNA follows: TGTGCCATCAGCAACCCGGACCGGATGGATCAGCCCCAGCATTTT. Protein product: CAISNPDRMDQPQHF.

This clonotype was picked up many times. This rearrangement joins TRBV12-3 or TRBV12-4 to TRBJ2-5; 8 positions agree with TRBD1. Unmatched junction bases numbered 7, after V lost 5 bases and J lost 5 bases. The CDR3 has 14 amino acids. The CDR3 DNA reads TGTGCCAGCAGTCGACAGGGGTTGAGGGAGACCCAGTACTTC. Amino acids: CASSRQGLRETQYF.

This clonotype came up many times. CDR3 DNA sequence: TGTGCCAGCAAAGGACTAGCGGGAGGTCCATCCTACGAGCAGTACTTC. Residues: CASKGLAGGPSYEQYF. The V and J genes are TRBV12-3 or TRBV12-4 and TRBJ2-7; 14 nucleotides line up with TRBD2. V shed 7 bases and J 1 base; nucleotides not matched to a gene: 6. CDR3 length: 16 residues.

This chain joins TRBV20-1 and TRBJ1-5; no reliable D call. Germline lookup yields CDR1 DFQATT and CDR2 SNEGSKA (reference sequence). The CDR3 covers 13 residues. The germline V and J ends were trimmed by 4 bases and 1 base, with 8 bases remaining between them. The CDR3 sequence: CSAMYGSNQPQHF. CDR3 coding DNA: TGCAGTGCTATGTATGGGAGCAATCAGCCCCAGCATTTT.

This clonotype was counted ten times or more. The genes are TRBV30 and TRBJ1-5, with D maybe TRBD1 (5 bases). The CDR3 covers 13 residues. Trimming stripped 1 base from V and 7 bases from J, with 11 bases between. Germline V gene sequence: CDR1 GTSNPN, CDR2 SVGIG (reference sequence). The CDR3 DNA is TGTGCCTGGAGTGGAGGGGAGGGGCAGCCCCAGCATTTT. This codes for CAWSGGEGQPQHF.

About this clonotype itself: At one end the junction does not follow the germline gene, possibly because of a read error. This sequence joins TRBV12-3 or TRBV12-4 and TRBJ2-5, with D perhaps TRBD2 (6 bases). The CDR3 length is 13 residues. DNA of the CDR3: TGTGCCGGCAGTTTGTGGGGGGAAGAGACCCAGTACTTC. Translation gives CAGSLWGEETQYF.

This clonotype was detected many times. The gene calls are TRBV5-1 and TRBJ2-7; 11 positions agree with TRBD1. CDR1 is SGHRS, CDR2 YFSETQ, per germline. The trim removed 0 bases at V and 4 bases at J, leaving 3 bases unmatched. This CDR3 comprises 15 residues. The CDR3 is CASSLDGQGAYEQYF. DNA of the CDR3: TGCGCCAGCAGCTTGGATGGACAGGGGGCTTACGAGCAGTACTTC.

There are many counts of this clonotype. The chain employs TRBV28 and TRBJ1-1; 8 positions agree with TRBD1. In germline, CDR1 is MDHEN, CDR2 SYDVKM. Germline trimming cut 3 bases from V and 4 bases from J; bases unmatched to any gene: 4. The CDR3 contains 14 residues. CDR3: CASSLSQGGTEAFF. For the CDR3, the DNA is TGTGCCAGCAGTTTGTCACAGGGGGGCACTGAAGCTTTCTTT.

CDR3 in DNA: TGTGCCACCAGCAGAGATCGGAGCGCAGGGGCCACGTTGGGACAGCCCCAGCATTTT. Encoded protein: CATSRDRSAGATLGQPQHF. The chain has TRBV15 and TRBJ1-5; D may be TRBD1 (6 bases). The CDR3 runs to 19 residues. V dropped 0 bases and J dropped 7 bases, with 25 bases sitting between them. Germline-derived CDR1 and CDR2 are LNHNV and YYDKDF (reference sequence).

J is TRBJ1-1 and V is TRBV6-5; tentatively, D is TRBD1 (5 bases). Trimming pared 2 bases from V and 1 base from J, leaving 14 bases between. This CDR3 region has 16 residues. Germline values: CDR1 MNHEY, CDR2 SVGAGI. CDR3 nucleotide sequence: TGTGCCAGCAGTTACGGCGGGGGTGAGAGGAACACTGAAGCTTTCTTT. Its translation: CASSYGGGERNTEAFF.

This clonotype was detected many times. The V call is TRBV5-1, the J call TRBJ2-7, with a weak D call TRBD1 (6 bases). The V end lost 1 base, the J end lost 3 bases, and 20 bases lay between the germline ends. The germline CDR1 and CDR2 sequences are SGHRS and YFSETQ. This CDR3 is built from 17 residues. DNA of the CDR3: TGCGCCAGCAGCTTGTTGGGCCCGGGGCAGGGGATCTACGAGCAGTACTTC. Translation: CASSLLGPGQGIYEQYF.

The chain has TRBV7-2 and TRBJ2-7; D may be TRBD2 (6 bases). Germline loops: CDR1 SGHTA, CDR2 FQGNSA. This CDR3 has 15 residues. Trimming removed 5 bases from V and 2 bases from J, with 16 bases in between. The CDR3 nucleotides read TGTGCCAGCAGCCAAGGAGGGGCGACTACCTACGAGCAGTACTTC. Amino acid sequence: CASSQGGATTYEQYF.

The chain links TRBV12-3 or TRBV12-4 to TRBJ2-5, with 11 bases lining up with TRBD2. The CDR3 is 16 amino acids. V was clipped by 9 bases and J by 5 bases; unmatched bases: 14. The CDR3, as DNA: TGTGCCAGTAGTCCGGTAGCGGGAGGGCCCTGGGAGACCCAGTACTTC. It codes for CASSPVAGGPWETQYF.

The chain is built from TRBV27 and TRBJ2-7, with D possibly TRBD1 on 5 matching bases. CDR3 size: 15 residues. Germline V gives CDR1 MNHEY, CDR2 SMNVEV (reference sequence). V gave up 8 bases and J gave up 0 bases, with 17 bases separating them. The CDR3 region has the DNA TGTGCCAGCTACGACCGCAGGGTAAGCTCCTACGAGCAGTACTTC. It yields the protein CASYDRRVSSYEQYF.

In its sample, this clonotype was seen many times. This sequence joins TRBV6-1 and TRBJ2-7; perhaps TRBD2 as D (6 bases). The germline gives CDR1 MNHNS, CDR2 SASEGT. There are 14 residues in the CDR3. V was shortened by 0 bases and J by 1 base, with 7 bases between the two germline ends. The CDR3 region is CASSEARGSYEQYF. The CDR3 DNA follows: TGTGCCAGCAGTGAAGCTCGGGGGTCCTACGAGCAGTACTTC.

Many counts were recorded for this clonotype. The rearrangement links TRBV6-5 to TRBJ2-7, with D perhaps TRBD1 (5 bases). Germline V lookup: CDR1 MNHEY, CDR2 SVGAGI. Trimming took 2 bases from V and 3 from J, leaving 8 bases between them. This CDR3 is 13 amino acids long. The CDR3 bases are TGTGCCAGCAGTTACCGACAGTTCTACGAGCAGTACTTC. This sequence encodes CASSYRQFYEQYF.

This chain links TRBV12-3 or TRBV12-4 with TRBJ1-5; D is unclear. The CDR3 covers 16 residues. Trimming took 4 bases from V and 1 from J, leaving 14 bases between them. CDR3: CASSSPRSPSNQPQHF. For the CDR3, the DNA is TGTGCCAGCAGTTCCCCTCGGTCCCCAAGCAATCAGCCCCAGCATTTT.

This clonotype was observed at least ten times. This chain connects TRBV20-1 to TRBJ2-2; 8 bases fit TRBD2. The germline V gene has CDR1 DFQATT and CDR2 SNEGSKA (reference sequence). Trimming cost V 5 bases and J 2 bases; bases outside gene matches: 7. The CDR3 sequence is 15 residues long. This CDR3 reads CSASRLARNTGELFF. As DNA, the CDR3 is TGCAGTGCTTCACGACTAGCGCGAAACACCGGGGAGCTGTTTTTT.

This clonotype has at least ten counts. The rearrangement joins TRBV12-3 or TRBV12-4 to TRBJ2-2; 10 bases agree with TRBD1. Trimming took 6 bases from V and 5 from J; bases not matched to a gene: 9. The CDR3 consists of 16 residues. CDR3 nucleotide sequence: TGTGCCAGCAGAACCCCGGTGGACAGGGGGACCGGGGAGCTGTTTTTT. It specifies CASRTPVDRGTGELFF.

In its sample, this clonotype was seen many times. The chain employs TRBV19 and TRBJ1-5; D is unresolved. The germline V gene encodes CDR1 LNHDA and CDR2 SQIVND (reference sequence). Trimming shortened V by 7 bases and J by 5 bases, and 9 bases separated the two germline ends. This CDR3 has 12 residues. CDR3 DNA sequence: TGTGCCAGTAAACGGGGAGATCAGCCCCAGCATTTT. It specifies CASKRGDQPQHF.

This clonotype was counted at least ten times. The V call is TRBV7-9, the J call TRBJ2-7, with D tentatively TRBD1 (6 bases). The CDR3 contains 15 residues. Germline CDR1 reads SEHNR; CDR2 reads FQNEAQ (reference sequence). V was trimmed by 5 bases and J by 0 bases, leaving 14 bases between them. DNA for the CDR3: TGTGCCAGCAGCAGCCTCCGGGACATCTCCTACGAGCAGTACTTC. It translates to CASSSLRDISYEQYF.

This clonotype has a count of ten or more. This sequence joins TRBV6-2 or TRBV6-3 and TRBJ1-6; D call uncertain. This CDR3 spans 16 amino acids. Germline lookup yields CDR1 MNHEY and CDR2 SVGEGT. V was shortened by 0 bases and J by 0 bases, with 6 bases between the two germline ends. In DNA form, the CDR3 reads TGTGCCAGCAGTTACTCACGAAGCTCCTATAATTCACCCCTCCACTTT. Translating it yields CASSYSRSSYNSPLHF.

This clonotype has a count of ten or more. The chain recombines TRBV20-1 with TRBJ2-3; D is unclear. The ends were cut back, 3 bases at V and 5 bases at J, with 9 bases in the middle. This CDR3 comprises 12 residues. Germline values: CDR1 DFQATT, CDR2 SNEGSKA (reference sequence). The CDR3 spells CSASPYQDTQYF. DNA of the CDR3: TGCAGTGCTAGTCCGTACCAAGATACGCAGTATTTT.

This chain uses TRBV29-1 with TRBJ1-5, with unresolved D. There are 12 residues in the CDR3. V dropped 4 bases and J dropped 0 bases, with 4 bases sitting between them. Germline assignment: CDR1 SQVTM and CDR2 ANQGSEA. The CDR3 DNA is TGCAGCGTTGGCAATAGCAATCAGCCCCAGCATTTT. Protein: CSVGNSNQPQHF. The variable domain in full, with the rest retrieved from reference TRBV29-1 and TRBJ1-5, is SAVISQKPSRDICQRGTSLTIQCQVDSQVTMMFWYRQQPGQSLTLIATANQGSEATYESGFVIDKFPISRPNLTFSTLTVSNMSPEDSSIYLCSVGNSNQPQHFGDGTRLSIL.

The genes are TRBV20-1 and TRBJ2-6, with TRBD2 matching over 8 bases. V trimming: 2 bases; J trimming: 0 bases; junction bases outside the gene matches: 3. Germline lookup yields CDR1 DFQATT and CDR2 SNEGSKA (reference sequence). The CDR3 extends over 16 amino acids. As DNA, the CDR3 is TGCAGTGCTAGATCCCGGGGGGGCTCTGGGGCCAACGTCCTGACTTTC. This translates into CSARSRGGSGANVLTF.

The rearrangement uses TRBV19 and TRBJ1-1, with D tentatively TRBD1 (5 bases). V gave up 2 bases and J gave up 5 bases, with 12 bases separating them. Germline V lookup: CDR1 LNHDA, CDR2 SQIVND (reference sequence). This CDR3 contains 14 residues. The CDR3 nucleotides read TGTGCCAGTAGTATAAGGATGGGGCTTACTGAAGCTTTCTTT. Translating it yields CASSIRMGLTEAFF. The complete variable domain, with remaining parts taken from reference TRBV19 and TRBJ1-1, reads DGGITQSPKYLFRKEGQNVTLSCEQNLNHDAMYWYRQDPGQGLRLIYYSQIVNDFQKGDIAEGYSVSREKKESFPLTVTSAQKNPTAFYLCASSIRMGLTEAFFGQGTRLTVV.